This is a list of T cell receptor beta chains from one sample in a study of spatial heterogeneity in lung cancer. In TCRdb, the 5' RACE reads were re-called with MiXCR into one record per CDR3 protein. The table shows more than 80,000 distinct CDR3 sequences, with 10% to 15% occurring only once. Source: PBMCs, taken at surgery. These receptors originate from a male donor with early-stage non-small cell lung cancer. Both conserved end residues are part of each CDR3. The D gene is left open where the match is weak. Clone size is not always given. Where it is, it says once, few, many or a class for expanded clones.

>-|-|TRBJ2-1|TRBV20-1
CSASRLADLNEQFF
TGCAGTGCTAGCCGGCTAGCAGATCTCAATGAGCAGTTCTTC
>-|-|TRBJ2-2|TRBV6-5
CASSQGLQRDTGELFF
TGTGCCAGCAGTCAGGGGCTCCAAAGGGACACCGGGGAGCTGTTTTTT
>-|-|TRBJ2-1|TRBV29-1
CSVEGGSSYNEQFF
TGCAGCGTTGAAGGCGGTAGCTCCTACAATGAGCAGTTCTTC
>medium-sized|TRBD1|TRBJ1-3|TRBV5-1
CASSLGDRAENTIYF
TGCGCCAGCAGCTTGGGGGACAGGGCCGAAAACACCATATATTTT
>few|-|TRBJ2-3|TRBV10-3
CAITNGVGKADTQYF
TGTGCCATCACCAACGGGGTGGGAAAGGCAGATACGCAGTATTTT
>few|-|TRBJ2-3|TRBV6-2/TRBV6-3
CASRKGTPDTQYF
TGTGCCAGCAGAAAGGGGACCCCAGATACGCAGTATTTT
>-|TRBD1|TRBJ1-2|TRBV19
CASSLTPTGLDYGYTF
TGTGCCAGTAGTCTCACCCCGACAGGGCTGGACTATGGCTACACCTTC
>few|-|TRBJ1-1|TRBV27
CASQGLRNTEAFF
TGTGCCAGCCAGGGTCTACGGAACACTGAAGCTTTCTTT
>-|TRBD1|TRBJ1-2|TRBV5-1
CASSLETGATYGYTF
TGCGCCAGCAGCTTGGAGACAGGGGCGACCTATGGCTACACCTTC
>few|-|TRBJ2-7|TRBV5-1
CASSFRDGEKEQYF
TGCGCCAGCAGCTTCCGGGACGGGGAGAAGGAGCAGTACTTC
>-|-|TRBJ2-5|TRBV27
CASSLGYQGGQETQYF
TGTGCCAGCAGTTTAGGATATCAGGGAGGCCAAGAGACCCAGTACTTC
>few|-|TRBJ1-3|TRBV9
CASSAYTTGSGNTIYF
TGTGCCAGCAGCGCCTATACTACAGGCTCTGGAAACACCATATATTTT
>-|TRBD1|TRBJ1-5|TRBV7-8
CASSLIEGAGQPQHF
TGTGCCAGCAGCCTAATCGAGGGGGCAGGGCAGCCCCAGCATTTT
>many|TRBD1|TRBJ2-2|TRBV6-2/TRBV6-3
CASSKGQGSTGELFF
TGTGCCAGCAGTAAAGGACAGGGGAGTACCGGGGAGCTGTTTTTT
>few|-|TRBJ1-5|TRBV20-1
CSASVMVGQPQHF
TGCAGTGCTAGCGTGATGGTTGGTCAGCCCCAGCATTTT